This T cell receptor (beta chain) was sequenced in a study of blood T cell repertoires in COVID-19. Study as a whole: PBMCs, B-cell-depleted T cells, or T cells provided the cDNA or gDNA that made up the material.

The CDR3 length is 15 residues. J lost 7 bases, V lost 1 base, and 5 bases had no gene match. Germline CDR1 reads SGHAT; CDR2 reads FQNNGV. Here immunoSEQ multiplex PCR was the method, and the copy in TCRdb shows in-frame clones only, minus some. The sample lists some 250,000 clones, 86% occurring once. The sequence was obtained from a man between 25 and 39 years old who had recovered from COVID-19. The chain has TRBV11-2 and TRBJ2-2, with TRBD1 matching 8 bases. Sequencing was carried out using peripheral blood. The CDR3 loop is CASSLGTGFGGELFF. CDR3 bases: TGTGCCAGCAGCTTAGGGACAGGGTTTGGCGGGGAGCTGTTTTTT.